The next 25 T cell receptor beta chains were all read from a single sample in a study of T-cell reconstitution after alpha-beta-depleted transplantation in children. A library of TCRbeta sequences, prepared with unique molecular identifiers, was generated. TCRdb re-called the PCR reads with MiXCR, one entry per CDR3 protein. The repertoire holds hundreds of thousands of distinct CDR3 sequences, with roughly 15% as singletons. The input for sequencing was PBMCs from the stem cell graft donor, taken from the stem cell graft. These receptor sequences come from a human donor who donated a stem cell graft to a child with acute myeloid leukemia.

This sequence joins TRBV12-3 or TRBV12-4 and TRBJ2-5; D unclear. Deletions cut 9 bases from V and 1 base from J, with 9 bases between. The CDR3 spans 12 residues. CDR3 nucleotide sequence: TGTGCCAGTGGAAACCCCCAAGAGACCCAGTACTTC. This encodes CASGNPQETQYF.

This clonotype was detected ten times or more. The rearrangement joins TRBV20-1 to TRBJ1-2; tentatively, D is TRBD1 (5 bases). Germline CDR1 DFQATT, CDR2 SNEGSKA (reference sequence). The CDR3 sequence is 15 residues long. V lost 3 bases to trimming and J lost 7 bases, with 21 bases between them. The CDR3 region is CSARDGTRGAFGYTF. The DNA for the CDR3 is TGCAGTGCTAGGGATGGGACGAGGGGCGCCTTTGGCTACACCTTC.

This clonotype was counted many times. The gene calls are TRBV7-2 and TRBJ2-2; tentatively, D is TRBD2 (5 bases). V was trimmed by 4 bases and J by 1 base, leaving 13 bases between them. This CDR3 has 16 residues. CDR1 and CDR2 (germline): SGHTA, FQGNSA. CDR3 DNA sequence: TGTGCCAGCAGCTCGCGGGCCTCCTTGAACACCGGGGAGCTGTTTTTT. The encoded protein is CASSSRASLNTGELFF.

As to this clonotype: A much larger clone differs from this one at a single base, so this may be a read error. The chain is built from TRBV4-2 and TRBJ1-2; 7 positions match TRBD1. Germline loops: CDR1 LGHNA, CDR2 YNFKEQ. The CDR3 has 17 residues. Trimming took 2 bases from V and 6 from J; bases not matched to a gene: 15. In nucleotides, the CDR3 is TGTGCCAGCAGCCAAAAGGGACAGCCAATGCCAGAGAATGGCTACACCTTC. This encodes CASSQKGQPMPENGYTF.

In this sample, this clonotype turned up a few times. The rearrangement links TRBV7-2 to TRBJ1-5; 7 bases map to TRBD1. The V segment lost 3 bases and the J segment 9 bases; nucleotides outside the gene matches: 2. Germline V gives CDR1 SGHTA, CDR2 FQGNSA. The CDR3 extends over 12 amino acids. The CDR3 loop is CASSFTGVPQHF. In nucleotides, the CDR3 is TGTGCCAGCAGCTTTACAGGGGTGCCCCAGCATTTT.

In its sample, this clonotype was seen many times. As DNA, the CDR3 is TGTGCCAGCAGCCGAGACCGGGACACACCCTACGAGCAGTACTTC. Encoded protein: CASSRDRDTPYEQYF. This chain joins TRBV7-2 and TRBJ2-7, with D perhaps matching TRBD1 (6 bases). The germline V and J ends were trimmed by 5 bases and 2 bases, with 16 bases remaining between them. CDR3 size: 15 residues. In germline, CDR1 is SGHTA, CDR2 FQGNSA.

This clonotype was detected many times. The chain links TRBV20-1 to TRBJ1-1; D is unresolved. The CDR3 has 14 residues. Trimming shortened V by 2 bases and J by 0 bases, and 10 bases separated the two germline ends. Germline CDR1 is DFQATT and CDR2 is SNEGSKA (reference sequence). The CDR3 coding sequence is TGCAGTGCTAGACGATCAGGCCTGAACACTGAAGCTTTCTTT. Protein sequence: CSARRSGLNTEAFF.

This clonotype has ten or more counts. The chain recombines TRBV29-1 with TRBJ1-6, with TRBD1 identical over 8 bases. Unmatched junction bases numbered 2, after V lost 5 bases and J lost 5 bases. The CDR3 has 13 amino acids. Germline V gives CDR1 SQVTM, CDR2 ANQGSEA. The CDR3 reads CSVLQGDNSPLHF. Written as DNA, the CDR3 is TGCAGCGTTCTACAGGGGGATAATTCACCCCTCCACTTT. Filled out from reference TRBV29-1 and TRBJ1-6, the complete variable domain reads SAVISQKPSRDICQRGTSLTIQCQVDSQVTMMFWYRQQPGQSLTLIATANQGSEATYESGFVIDKFPISRPNLTFSTLTVSNMSPEDSSIYLCSVLQGDNSPLHFGNGTRLTVT.

J is TRBJ1-2 and V is TRBV11-1, with D unclear. Per the germline V gene, CDR1 is SGHAT and CDR2 is FQDESV (reference sequence). V lost 4 bases and J lost 4, with 13 bases in between. This CDR3 has 14 amino acids. CDR3 residues: CASSSARNSYGYTF. The CDR3 DNA is TGTGCCAGCAGCTCGGCGAGGAACTCCTATGGCTACACCTTC.

Note on this clonotype: A much larger clone differs by one base, so this may be a read error. This chain connects TRBV20-1 to TRBJ1-2; no definite D call. The CDR3 consists of 13 residues. Germline values: CDR1 DFQATT, CDR2 SNEGSKA (reference sequence). The CDR3, as DNA: TGCAGAGCCCTTGGAAGTACTTCCTATGGCTACACCTTC. It encodes CRALGSTSYGYTF.

This chain joins TRBV10-2 and TRBJ1-4; D is undetermined. V was cut by 8 bases and J by 0 bases, with 7 bases left in between. This CDR3 is 13 amino acids long. Germline V gene lookup returns CDR1 WSHSY and CDR2 SAAADI. This CDR3 is CASRWATNEKLFF. In nucleotides, the CDR3 is TGCGCCAGCCGGTGGGCAACTAATGAAAAACTGTTTTTT.

Ten or more counts support this clonotype. The chain is built from TRBV5-1 and TRBJ2-3; the D gene is possibly TRBD2 (6 bases). This CDR3 region has 15 residues. V lost 4 bases, J lost 1 base, and 13 bases lay in between. Germline V gene data show CDR1 as SGHRS and CDR2 as YFSETQ. Here the CDR3 DNA reads TGCGCCAGCAGCCCTGGACCGGGAGGCACAGATACGCAGTATTTT. Translation: CASSPGPGGTDTQYF. The variable domain in full, with the rest retrieved from reference TRBV5-1 and TRBJ2-3, is KAGVTQTPRYLIKTRGQQVTLSCSPISGHRSVSWYQQTPGQGLQFLFEYFSETQRNKGNFPGRFSGRQFSNSRSEMNVSTLELGDSALYLCASSPGPGGTDTQYFGPGTRLTVL.

This clonotype was seen repeatedly, ten times or more. The chain couples TRBV18 to TRBJ2-2; D gene unclear. Between the trimmed V and J ends, which lost 3 bases and 4 bases, there was a span of 12 bases. Germline CDR1 KGHSH, CDR2 LQKENI. The CDR3 consists of 15 residues. The DNA of the CDR3 is TGTGCCAGCTCACCTAATCACCGCTTCACCGGGGAGCTGTTTTTT. This codes for CASSPNHRFTGELFF.

This clonotype was picked up many times. This chain links TRBV4-3 with TRBJ2-7; D gene unclear. Germline assignment: CDR1 LGHNA and CDR2 YSLEER. The CDR3 totals 14 residues. V was cut by 3 bases and J by 0 bases, with 9 bases left in between. CDR3 sequence: CASSQEYTSYEQYF. As DNA, the CDR3 is TGCGCCAGCAGCCAGGAGTATACCTCCTACGAGCAGTACTTC.

This clonotype was seen only a few times. The V and J genes are TRBV7-9 and TRBJ2-7; D gene unclear. CDR1 is SEHNR, CDR2 FQNEAQ, per germline (reference sequence). This CDR3 contains 13 residues. The V end was cut by 5 bases, the J end by 5 bases, with 13 bases between. The CDR3 DNA reads TGTGCCAGCAGCCATGCCTCTCAACACGAGCAGTACGTC. It translates to CASSHASQHEQYV.

This clonotype showed up just a few times. The chain joins TRBV20-1 to TRBJ1-6; D is uncertain. The V and J ends lost 0 bases and 9 bases respectively, with 15 bases between them. CDR3 length: 15 residues. CDR1 is DFQATT, CDR2 SNEGSKA, per germline (reference sequence). The CDR3 DNA reads as TGCAGTGCTAGAGATTTTTTAACAGAAGGTTCACCCCTCCACTTT. It is translated as CSARDFLTEGSPLHF.

The V and J genes are TRBV7-9 and TRBJ1-5, with 7 nucleotides matching TRBD1. The V gene's germline CDR1 is SEHNR and CDR2 FQNEAQ (reference sequence). This CDR3 has 16 residues. The ends lost 6 bases at V and 4 bases at J; junction bases unmatched: 12. The CDR3 coding sequence is TGTGCCAGCAGTTCTACAGGGGAGGCAGATAATCAGCCCCAGCATTTT. It codes for CASSSTGEADNQPQHF.

This clonotype was detected a few times. The chain employs TRBV5-1 and TRBJ1-4, with D possibly matching TRBD1 (6 bases). The CDR3 is 16 residues long. Germline loops: CDR1 SGHRS, CDR2 YFSETQ. Trimming shortened V by 2 bases and J by 3 bases, and 14 bases separated the two germline ends. The CDR3 DNA reads TGCGCCAGCAGCTTAGGTCCACAGGGTTCTAATGAAAAACTGTTTTTT. Translated: CASSLGPQGSNEKLFF.

The V gene is TRBV11-2, the J gene TRBJ2-3; TRBD1 matches at 7 bases. CDR1 is SGHAT, CDR2 FQNNGV, per germline. The CDR3 has 18 amino acids. Trimming cost V 4 bases and J 0 bases; bases outside gene matches: 13. In nucleotides, the CDR3 is TGTGCCAGCAGCTCTCGACAGGGACACCCTCTAAGCACAGATACGCAGTATTTT. Protein: CASSSRQGHPLSTDTQYF.

This clonotype occurred many times. The J gene is TRBJ2-1, the V gene TRBV5-1, with a possible D match to TRBD1 (6 bases). The CDR3 contains 14 residues. V shed 2 bases and J shed 2 bases, with 8 bases lying between them. Germline CDR1 reads SGHRS; CDR2 reads YFSETQ. CDR3: CASSFRDTYNEQFF. The CDR3 region has the DNA TGCGCCAGCAGCTTCCGGGACACCTACAATGAGCAGTTCTTC.

This clonotype was counted at least ten times. The chain employs TRBV27 and TRBJ2-7; D is possibly TRBD2 (6 bases). Germline V gene data show CDR1 as MNHEY and CDR2 as SMNVEV (reference sequence). The CDR3 consists of 14 residues. V was clipped by 7 bases and J by 4 bases, with 17 bases between them. CDR3 protein: CASTLHGSSYEQYF. Written as DNA, the CDR3 is TGTGCCAGCACCCTTCACGGGAGCTCATACGAGCAGTACTTC.

DNA of the CDR3: TGTGCCAGTTCCGGGTCCCTGAGGGAGACCCAGTACTTC. Encoded protein: CASSGSLRETQYF. The rearrangement uses TRBV28 and TRBJ2-5; no reliable D call. The CDR3 contains 13 residues. CDR1 and CDR2 from the germline V gene are MDHEN and SYDVKM. V gave up 9 bases and J gave up 5 bases, with 16 bases separating them. The full variable domain, its missing parts supplied by reference TRBV28 and TRBJ2-5, is DVKVTQSSRYLVKRTGEKVFLECVQDMDHENMFWYRQDPGLGLRLIYFSYDVKMKEKGDIPEGYSVSREKKERFSLILESASTNQTSMYLCASSGSLRETQYFGPGTRLLVL.

This clonotype was counted at least ten times. The rearrangement joins TRBV6-1 to TRBJ2-7, with D possibly matching TRBD1 (6 bases). CDR1 is MNHNS and CDR2 is SASEGT in the germline V gene. The CDR3 is 15 residues long. V lost 5 bases and J lost 3, with 17 bases in between. The DNA for the CDR3 is TGTGCCAGCAGTCCTGACCCGGGACACAGCTACGAGCAGTACGTC. Translation: CASSPDPGHSYEQYV.

This clonotype was picked up many times. The chain recombines TRBV20-1 with TRBJ2-5; 10 positions match TRBD2. The CDR3 contains 15 residues. Germline assignment: CDR1 DFQATT and CDR2 SNEGSKA (reference sequence). For the CDR3, the DNA is TGCAGCGCCGGGACTAGCGCGCGGTACCAAGAGACCCAGTACTTC. Translating it yields CSAGTSARYQETQYF.

The chain has TRBV15 and TRBJ2-5; the match to TRBD2 covers 7 bases. The V segment lost 1 base and the J segment 5 bases; nucleotides outside the gene matches: 4. Germline V gene lookup returns CDR1 LNHNV and CDR2 YYDKDF (reference sequence). The CDR3 has 14 amino acids. This CDR3 is CATSRVGEGETQYF. The CDR3 region has the DNA TGTGCCACCAGCAGAGTGGGGGAGGGGGAGACCCAGTACTTC.